The TCR beta chain described here comes from a study of blood T cell repertoires in COVID-19. For the study at large: Both acute and convalescent COVID-19 samples were obtained from the United States, Italy and Spain.

CDR1 is LGHDT, CDR2 YNNKEL, per germline (reference sequence). The CDR3 contains 13 residues. J lost 7 bases, V lost 3 bases, and 5 bases had no gene match. This clone was observed a handful of times. TCRdb's table, derived via immunoSEQ multiplex PCR, lists solely in-frame clones and lacks some. The sample shows 650,000 to 800,000 clones, 85% to 90% of them seen only once. The TCR sequence derives from a woman between 18 and 30 years old with acute or convalescent COVID-19. The V gene is TRBV3-1 (or the pseudogene TRBV3-2), the J gene TRBJ1-2, with 7 bases lining up with TRBD1. The specimen sequenced was peripheral blood. CDR3 nucleotide sequence: TGTGCCAGCAGCCAGCGACAGGGATCTGGCTACACCTTC. This gives the protein CASSQRQGSGYTF.